A selection of T cell receptor beta chains follows, all from one sample in a study of T cell responses to AZD1222 COVID-19 vaccine. Sequencing used immunoSEQ multiplex PCR; TCRdb keeps in-frame clones, though not all of them. The sample holds 100,000 or so clones, just under 90% seen once. The sample in question was peripheral blood, obtained on day 0 of AZD1222 vaccination. The source of these receptors is an adult in good health. CDR3s include the opening cysteine and the closing phenylalanine or tryptophan. A D gene is named only where the DNA matches it firmly. For some rows the clone size is stated as once, few or many, or as a class when expanded; others skip it.

CDR3aa: CASSRRESGNTIYF; CDR3nt: TGTGCCAGCAGCCGCCGGGAGTCTGGAAACACCATATATTTT; v_gene: TRBV5-4; j_gene: TRBJ1-3; abundance: -; d_gene: -
CDR3aa: CSVEDKGTDGYTF; CDR3nt: TGCAGCGTTGAAGATAAGGGAACAGATGGCTACACCTTC; v_gene: TRBV29-1; j_gene: TRBJ1-2; abundance: few; d_gene: -
CDR3aa: CATTGGGSQETQYF; CDR3nt: TGTGCCACCACTGGAGGAGGGAGCCAAGAGACCCAGTACTTC; v_gene: TRBV28; j_gene: TRBJ2-5; abundance: -; d_gene: -
CDR3aa: CASPGREIGFSGNTIYF; CDR3nt: TGTGCCAGCCCTGGAAGGGAGATTGGATTCTCTGGAAACACCATATATTTT; v_gene: TRBV27; j_gene: TRBJ1-3; abundance: -; d_gene: -
CDR3aa: CASSQAMRIETQYF; CDR3nt: TGTGCCAGCAGCCAAGCTATGCGGATCGAGACCCAGTACTTC; v_gene: TRBV3-1/TRBV3-2; j_gene: TRBJ2-5; abundance: -; d_gene: -
CDR3aa: CATSDGLSGGYGYTF; CDR3nt: TGTGCCACCAGTGATGGATTATCGGGAGGGTATGGCTACACCTTC; v_gene: TRBV24-1; j_gene: TRBJ1-2; abundance: -; d_gene: -
CDR3aa: CASSPPDRLNTEAFF; CDR3nt: TGTGCCAGCAGCCCGCCGGACAGGCTGAACACTGAAGCTTTCTTT; v_gene: TRBV7-9; j_gene: TRBJ1-1; abundance: -; d_gene: TRBD1
CDR3aa: CATSRGTWTEAFF; CDR3nt: TGTGCCACCAGCAGAGGAACTTGGACTGAAGCTTTCTTT; v_gene: TRBV15; j_gene: TRBJ1-1; abundance: -; d_gene: -
CDR3aa: CSVGGSMETQYF; CDR3nt: TGCAGCGTTGGTGGGAGTATGGAGACCCAGTACTTC; v_gene: TRBV29-1; j_gene: TRBJ2-5; abundance: -; d_gene: -
CDR3aa: CASSSGQGVEGYTF; CDR3nt: TGTGCCAGCAGCTCCGGACAGGGGGTTGAGGGCTACACCTTC; v_gene: TRBV7-2; j_gene: TRBJ1-2; abundance: -; d_gene: TRBD1